What follows are 27 T cell receptor beta chains derived from one specimen sequenced in a study of metastatic and nonmetastatic thyroid tumors. None of the patients had undergone any treatment ahead of thyroid surgery. TCRdb ran MiXCR on the PCR reads. This sample yields just over 40,000 clones, of which roughly an eighth are seen a single time; 20% to 25% belongs to the top ten. Sequencing was carried out using blood. The receptor set was obtained from a female donor with papillary thyroid cancer or a benign thyroid nodule (not recorded which). Some clones in this sample may be carry-over from other donors' samples.

The sample holds many counts of this clone. The CDR3 here is CASSDYGEGQETQYF. CDR3 nucleotides: TGTGCCAGCAGTGATTACGGGGAAGGACAAGAGACCCAGTACTTC. The chain carries TRBV2 and TRBJ2-5; a possible D gene is TRBD2 (5 bases). The germline CDR1 and CDR2 sequences are SNHLY and FYNNEI. This CDR3 region has 15 residues. V shed 3 bases and J shed 2 bases, with 13 bases lying between them.

This clone was found many times. This sequence joins TRBV19 and TRBJ1-3; perhaps TRBD1 as D (6 bases). CDR1 and CDR2 (germline): LNHDA, SQIVND (reference sequence). The CDR3 is 15 residues long. The ends were cut back, 4 bases at V and 0 bases at J, with 10 bases in the middle. For the CDR3, the DNA is TGTGCCAGTAGTACGGACAGAAGCTCTGGAAACACCATATATTTT. Its translation: CASSTDRSSGNTIYF.

In the case of this clone: Its ends do not fully match the called genes, so a read error is possible. The V and J genes are TRBV6-2 or TRBV6-3 and TRBJ2-7, with 7 bases aligning to TRBD1. The germline V gene has CDR1 MNHEY and CDR2 SVGEGT. The CDR3 runs to 15 residues. This chain's CDR3 is CASSPRDSDSYDQYF. CDR3 in DNA: TGTGCCAGCAGCCCCCGGGACAGTGACTCCTACGATCAGTACTTC.

This clone was counted ten times or more. J is TRBJ2-6 and V is TRBV19; 8 positions agree with TRBD1. V gave up 4 bases and J gave up 4 bases; unmatched junction bases: 0. Germline CDR1 reads LNHDA; CDR2 reads SQIVND (reference sequence). The CDR3 consists of 14 residues. CDR3 amino acids: CASSTGGGANVLTF. The CDR3 coding sequence is TGTGCCAGTAGTACAGGGGGCGGGGCCAACGTCCTGACTTTC.

This chain connects TRBV6-5 to TRBJ2-7; a possible D gene is TRBD2 (5 bases). The ends were cut back, 0 bases at V and 5 bases at J, with 14 bases in the middle. Germline lookup yields CDR1 MNHEY and CDR2 SVGAGI. This CDR3 is 15 amino acids long. CDR3 protein: CASSYSVVLRDEQYF. In nucleotides, the CDR3 is TGTGCCAGCAGTTACTCTGTGGTCTTGCGGGACGAGCAGTACTTC.

By sample fraction, this clone is medium-sized (0.01 to 0.1%). The V and J genes are TRBV6-1 and TRBJ1-2; D is unclear. CDR1 is MNHNS, CDR2 SASEGT, per germline. The CDR3 totals 13 residues. V was trimmed by 1 base and J by 8 bases, leaving 11 bases between them. For the CDR3, the DNA is TGTGCCAGCAGTGAAGATAGGACGCGAGGCTACACCTTC. Translated: CASSEDRTRGYTF.

This CDR3 is CAWSSRTSYSYEQYF. The CDR3 nucleotides read TGTGCCTGGAGTTCCCGGACATCCTACTCCTACGAGCAGTACTTC. The chain links TRBV30 to TRBJ2-7, with a weak D call TRBD1 (5 bases). The CDR3 is 15 residues long. Between the trimmed V and J ends, which lost 2 bases and 0 bases, there was a span of 14 bases. Germline CDR1 is GTSNPN and CDR2 is SVGIG (reference sequence).

This clone was picked up many times. The chain joins TRBV25-1 to TRBJ1-1; TRBD1 is a possible D gene (5 bases). V was cut by 5 bases and J by 1 base, with 5 bases left in between. Germline lookup yields CDR1 MGHDK and CDR2 SYGVNS. The CDR3 runs 12 residues. CDR3 bases: TGTGCCAGCAGTACAGGGAACACTGAAGCTTTCTTT. Amino acids: CASSTGNTEAFF.

This clone was seen repeatedly, ten times or more. The rearrangement joins TRBV28 to TRBJ2-1, with a possible D match to TRBD1 (6 bases). The CDR3 runs 16 residues. V lost 5 bases and J lost 7, with 21 bases in between. Germline CDR1 is MDHEN and CDR2 is SYDVKM. The CDR3, as DNA: TGTGCCAGCAGTACCCGGACAGTCGGGTGGGGTAATGAGCAGTTCTTC. Amino acid sequence: CASSTRTVGWGNEQFF.

In its sample, this clone was seen many times. The rearrangement links TRBV5-1 to TRBJ2-7; TRBD2 matches at 7 bases. This CDR3 spans 13 amino acids. Trimming at V came to 0 bases and at J to 6 bases, leaving 3 bases not matched to a gene. Germline V lookup: CDR1 SGHRS, CDR2 YFSETQ. This chain's CDR3 is CASSLGQRGEQYF. The DNA for the CDR3 is TGCGCCAGCAGCTTGGGCCAGCGGGGCGAGCAGTACTTC.

This clone was recorded at least ten times. The chain couples TRBV29-1 to TRBJ2-7; D uncertain. Germline-derived CDR1 and CDR2 are SQVTM and ANQGSEA. The CDR3 runs to 14 residues. Trimming pared 8 bases from V and 2 bases from J, leaving 19 bases between. The CDR3 nucleotides are TGCAGCATCCCCAGGTTCTGGGTTCCCTACGAGCAGTACTTC. It specifies CSIPRFWVPYEQYF.

There are many counts of this clone. Compared with germline, one end of the junction differs, possibly owing to a read error. CDR3 bases: TGTGCCAGCAGTAATAGGGACAGGGGGTTTACCGGGGAGCTGTCTTTT. Amino acids: CASSNRDRGFTGELSF. V gene TRBV11-2 combines with J gene TRBJ2-2; 11 nucleotides line up with TRBD1. Germline V gives CDR1 SGHAT, CDR2 FQNNGV. The CDR3 is made up of 16 amino acids.

This clone was seen a few times. V and J are TRBV20-1 and TRBJ1-1; no clear D. V lost 1 base, J lost 2 bases, and 2 bases lay in between. The CDR3 is 11 amino acids. Germline lookup yields CDR1 DFQATT and CDR2 SNEGSKA (reference sequence). CDR3 nucleotide sequence: TGCAGTGCTAGAGTTAACACTGAAGCTTTCTTT. The encoded protein is CSARVNTEAFF.

Turning to this clone: The junction and the germline gene differ at one end; a read error may be behind it. V is TRBV27 and J is TRBJ2-7; the match to TRBD2 covers 11 bases. Germline-derived CDR1 and CDR2 are MNHEY and SMNVEV (reference sequence). The CDR3 loop spans 17 amino acids. The CDR3: CASSLKASGRSPYERYF. CDR3 nucleotides: TGTGCCAGCAGTTTAAAGGCTAGCGGGAGGTCACCCTACGAGCGGTACTTC.

This clone was picked up many times. The V gene is TRBV12-3 or TRBV12-4, the J gene TRBJ2-3, with 9 nucleotides matching TRBD1. The CDR3 length is 16 residues. J gave up 2 bases and V 3 bases, and 6 bases lay outside the gene matches. The CDR3 spells CASSFGWTGATDTQYF. The CDR3 DNA is TGTGCCAGCAGTTTTGGGTGGACAGGGGCCACAGATACGCAGTATTTT.

This clone was found a few times. A read error is possible here, since a much larger clone lies one base away. The rearrangement uses TRBV6-1 and TRBJ1-4, with D hard to call. This CDR3 is 15 amino acids long. Between the trimmed V and J ends, which lost 8 bases and 0 bases, there was a span of 13 bases. Germline V gives CDR1 MNHNS, CDR2 SASEGT. The CDR3 here is CASGPLEATNEKLFF. DNA of the CDR3: TGTGCCAGCGGCCCTTTGGAGGCAACTAATGAAAAACTGTTTTTT.

This clone has a count of ten or more. J is TRBJ1-3 and V is TRBV5-1, with D uncertain. The germline CDR1 and CDR2 sequences are SGHRS and YFSETQ. The V end lost 2 bases, the J end lost 2 bases, and 8 bases lay between the germline ends. This CDR3 spans 14 amino acids. CDR3: CASSFGLPGNTIYF. The CDR3 bases are TGCGCCAGCAGCTTCGGCCTCCCTGGAAACACCATATATTTT. Combining the CDR3 with reference TRBV5-1 and TRBJ1-3 gives the whole variable domain KAGVTQTPRYLIKTRGQQVTLSCSPISGHRSVSWYQQTPGQGLQFLFEYFSETQRNKGNFPGRFSGRQFSNSRSEMNVSTLELGDSALYLCASSFGLPGNTIYFGEGSWLTVV.

There are many counts of this clone. V and J are TRBV3-1 and TRBJ1-2; 8 bases align to TRBD1. Germline assignment: CDR1 LGHDT and CDR2 YNNKEL (reference sequence). V gave up 5 bases and J gave up 3 bases; unmatched junction bases: 14. The CDR3 has 17 amino acids. DNA for the CDR3: TGTGCCAGCAGCTCCCGGGACAGGCTCTCCCCTTACTATGGCTACACCTTC. As protein: CASSSRDRLSPYYGYTF. Full variable domain (rest looked up from reference TRBV3-1 and TRBJ1-2): DTAVSQTPKYLVTQMGNDKSIKCEQNLGHDTMYWYKQDSKKFLKIMFSYNNKELIINETVPNRFSPKSPDKAHLNLHINSLELGDSAVYFCASSSRDRLSPYYGYTFGSGTRLTVV.

In this sample, this clone turned up many times. This chain uses TRBV4-1 with TRBJ2-7; 7 nucleotides match TRBD2. Germline-derived CDR1 and CDR2 are MGHRA and YSYEKL. The CDR3 contains 16 residues. With V trimmed by 2 bases and J by 1 base, 8 bases remained unmatched. CDR3 DNA: TGCGCCAGCAGCCAACCGGGCGGGAGTAGGTCCTACGAGCAGTACTTC. This gives the protein CASSQPGGSRSYEQYF.

Many counts were recorded for this clone. The V call is TRBV27, the J call TRBJ1-2; D not certain. Germline CDR1 is MNHEY and CDR2 is SMNVEV (reference sequence). The CDR3 spans 19 residues. Trimming took off 3 bases at V and 2 bases at J, with 25 bases between the two ends. CDR3: CASSFHLVREVSSNYGYTF. In nucleotides, the CDR3 is TGTGCCAGCAGTTTCCACCTCGTAAGGGAAGTGTCCAGCAACTATGGCTACACCTTC.

There are many counts of this clone. The chain uses TRBV11-2 and TRBJ2-5, with 12 bases matching TRBD2. The CDR3 runs 16 residues. The V and J ends lost 6 bases and 0 bases, in that order; junction bases with no gene match: 5. Germline CDR1 SGHAT, CDR2 FQNNGV. The CDR3 DNA follows: TGTGCCAGCAGGGGGGGACTAGCGGGTAACCAAGAGACCCAGTACTTC. This gives the protein CASRGGLAGNQETQYF.

This clone was found many times. This CDR3 is CASSESYGYTF. The CDR3, as DNA: TGTGCCAGCAGTGAGTCCTATGGCTACACCTTC. The chain has TRBV6-8 and TRBJ1-2, with unresolved D. The germline CDR1 and CDR2 sequences are MNHGY and SAAAGT. CDR3 length equals 11 residues. V lost 5 bases and J lost 4, with 5 bases in between.

This clone was counted ten times or more. The V and J genes are TRBV6-1 and TRBJ2-5, with 9 nucleotides matching TRBD1. The V and J ends lost 0 bases and 3 bases, in that order; junction bases with no gene match: 14. Germline lookup yields CDR1 MNHNS and CDR2 SASEGT. This CDR3 is built from 19 residues. CDR3 region: CASSEAWTGTGTAKETQYF. The CDR3 bases are TGTGCCAGCAGTGAAGCCTGGACCGGGACAGGGACGGCAAAAGAGACCCAGTACTTC.

Many counts were recorded for this clone. At the DNA level, this CDR3 is encoded by other sequences in the same sample as well. The chain is built from TRBV4-2 and TRBJ1-4, with D uncertain. Germline V gives CDR1 LGHNA, CDR2 YNFKEQ. This CDR3 is built from 20 residues. V lost 1 base, J lost 5 bases, and 26 bases lay in between. Written as DNA, the CDR3 is TGTGCCAGCAGCCAAGTTACCCCAGGCGGTTTTTGGGCAGCAAATGAAAAACTGTTTTTT. Protein: CASSQVTPGGFWAANEKLFF.

This clone appeared many times. V gene TRBV19 combines with J gene TRBJ2-7; 10 bases fit TRBD1. Germline values: CDR1 LNHDA, CDR2 SQIVND (reference sequence). The CDR3 runs 14 residues. V trimming: 7 bases; J trimming: 1 base; junction bases outside the gene matches: 4. The CDR3 loop reads CASMGTGESYEQYF. CDR3 coding DNA: TGTGCCAGTATGGGGACAGGGGAATCCTACGAGCAGTACTTC. Together with reference TRBV19 and TRBJ2-7, the CDR3 gives the full variable domain: DGGITQSPKYLFRKEGQNVTLSCEQNLNHDAMYWYRQDPGQGLRLIYYSQIVNDFQKGDIAEGYSVSREKKESFPLTVTSAQKNPTAFYLCASMGTGESYEQYFGPGTRLTVT.

This clone was detected ten times or more. The rearrangement uses TRBV16 and TRBJ1-5, with D perhaps TRBD1 (5 bases). CDR3 length: 14 amino acids. Germline CDR1 KGHSY, CDR2 FQNENV. Trimming took off 2 bases at V and 8 bases at J, with 13 bases between the two ends. The CDR3: CASSQRDVGEPQHF. CDR3 nucleotides: TGTGCCAGCAGCCAAAGGGACGTCGGAGAGCCCCAGCATTTT.

This sequence joins TRBV27 and TRBJ2-5; 7 bases match TRBD2. CDR1 and CDR2 from the germline V gene are MNHEY and SMNVEV (reference sequence). There are 13 residues in the CDR3. The DNA for the CDR3 is TGTTCCATCAGGGAGGGAGGGCGGGAGACCCAGTACTTC. Translated: CSIREGGRETQYF.